This TCR beta chain is drawn from a study of early T cells in non-severe SARS-CoV-2 infection. Study-wide context: Sequenced bulk RNA came from whole blood that was unsorted, and chains were unpaired.

Molecules of cDNA were individually given unique molecular identifiers that were attached to them. TCRdb independently ran MiXCR on the 5' RACE reads; one entry per CDR3 protein. The table has around 60,000 distinct CDR3 sequences, about 17% seen once. Germline CDR1 LNHDA, CDR2 SQIVND (reference sequence). Trimming stripped 9 bases from V and 8 bases from J, with 13 bases between. There are 11 residues in the CDR3. The TCR comes from an adult who was a healthcare worker with PCR-confirmed SARS-CoV-2 infection or an uninfected control (not recorded which). The chain recombines TRBV19 with TRBJ1-1; D ambiguous. The specimen was whole blood, collected at baseline. The CDR3: CARTPPDEAFF. The CDR3 DNA is TGTGCCAGGACTCCCCCCGACGAAGCTTTCTTT.